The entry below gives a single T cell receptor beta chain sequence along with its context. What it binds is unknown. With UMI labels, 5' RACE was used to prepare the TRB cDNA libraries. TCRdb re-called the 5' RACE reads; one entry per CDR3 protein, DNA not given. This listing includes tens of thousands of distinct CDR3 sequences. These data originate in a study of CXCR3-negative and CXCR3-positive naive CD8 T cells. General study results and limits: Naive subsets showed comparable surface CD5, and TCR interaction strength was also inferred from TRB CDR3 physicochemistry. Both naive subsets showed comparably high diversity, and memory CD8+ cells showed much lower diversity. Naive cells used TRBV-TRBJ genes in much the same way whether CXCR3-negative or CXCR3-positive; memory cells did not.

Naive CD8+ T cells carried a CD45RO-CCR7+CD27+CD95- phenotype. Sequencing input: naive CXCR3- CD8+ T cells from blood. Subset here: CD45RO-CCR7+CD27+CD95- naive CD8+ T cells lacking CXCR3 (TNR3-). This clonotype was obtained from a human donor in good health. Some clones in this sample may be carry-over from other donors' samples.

The CDR3 is CASSESPELPLGEQFF. V gene TRBV10-1 combines with J gene TRBJ2-1. Per the germline V gene, CDR1 is WNHNN and CDR2 is SYGVQD (reference sequence). The CDR3 has 16 residues.